This record covers a single T cell receptor beta chain. This clonotype was counted ten times or more. Its antigen target is currently unknown. Base-call qualities are not available, and no considerably larger clone is one nucleotide away. The sample comes from a study of blood T cells in healthy people across ages (dated by TCRdb to the mid-2010s). Describing the broader study: In model experiments, template switching captured roughly one uniquely barcoded TCR beta cDNA molecule for every two T cells. Donors of different ages were randomly distributed across sequencing lanes to avoid experimental bias. Two additional independent replicas of 1 million unique cDNA reads from the same blood draw were analyzed for two donors (one aged 18 to 30 and one aged 80 or older). Using deep sequencing normalized with unique cDNA molecular identifiers, the study measured how TCR beta repertoire diversity changes with age. The donors were split into four age groups: young (average 16 years), middle-aged (39), aged (roughly 60) and long-lived (under 90).

Library preparation employed 5' RACE. This sample was sequenced with an Illumina HiSeq 2500. A second roughly 6 to 12 cycle PCR used a sample-barcoded 5' primer and a J-beta primer mix. Each TCR beta cDNA molecule received a unique molecular identifier from a template-switch 5' adaptor carrying 12 random nucleotides. Each sample yielded at least 2.5 million CDR3-containing paired-end reads. All of the RNA was converted into first-strand cDNA using the Mint cDNA synthesis kit, with a TRBC-specific oligonucleotide serving as the primer. Following uracil-DNA glycosylase treatment, a first 18-cycle PCR with universal primers M1SS and BC2_uni_R was performed on all cDNA. For the original study's pipeline: Normalization of each sample was performed by random selection of 1 million high-quality reads, each carrying a distinct molecular identifier. Instead of being binned into consensus sequences, reads with shared molecular identifiers were discarded. MiTCR, set to a Q25 quality threshold and the strictest error-elimination algorithm, was used for CDR3 identification, clonotype clustering and error correction. A nonparametric unseen species model with Euler transformation was used to estimate a lower bound on total TCR beta diversity. In-frame beta chains were kept once TCRdb had trimmed the public reads at Q25 with fastp and called clones with MiXCR. CDR3 protein duplicates are merged, each entry listing the most common genes and DNA. The V and J calls, along with clone size, are taken from TCRdb and not from the paper's own processing. This sample has around 900,000 distinct CDR3 sequences in its table, and about 51% of those were observed once. About a fifth of the sample lies in the top ten.

Donors were 39 systemically healthy Caucasian individuals from Russia aged roughly 6 to 95 years. Each donor gave around 9.9 milliliters of peripheral blood, collected into EDTA-treated Vacutainer tubes. PBMCs were isolated by Ficoll-Paque density-gradient centrifugation, with at least 6 million obtained per sample. Trizol reagent was used to extract total RNA from the PBMCs, yielding at least 5 micrograms per sample. For every donor, flow cytometry on a PBMC aliquot measured the percentage of naive CD45RAhigh/CD27high T cells. The investigation overall reported the following: Total diversity estimates from one million sequenced T cells were considered lower bounds and underestimates. Observed TCR beta diversity per million T cells fell roughly linearly with age, and a significant reduction was already apparent by age around 36. Bulk unsorted PBMC profiling prevented conclusive comparison of naive and antigen-experienced compartments. Because donor CMV infection status was unknown, age-related changes in expanded clonotypes were potentially confounded. Compared with the aged group, the long-lived group had more naive CD4+ T cells, fewer expanded clones and increased TCR diversity, a pattern suggesting age selection. The percentage of naive T cells measured by flow cytometry correlated strongly with observed TCR beta diversity.

From its cysteine to its phenylalanine, the CDR3 spans 12 amino acids. The retained sequence is limited to the CDR3, 36 bases, with the frame set at the first base. From the germline V gene, CDR1 is SQVTM and CDR2 is ANQGSEA. The germline ends are 8 bases apart after V is trimmed by 3 bases and J by 2 bases. The sequence is built from TRBV29-1 and TRBJ2-7; the D gene may be TRBD1 or TRBD2, since each aligns over 6 bases. This receptor was identified in an older woman in good health. The sample taken for sequencing was blood. The CDR3 here reads CSVEGGAYEQYF. The DNA sequence follows: TGCAGCGTTGAGGGGGGCGCCTACGAGCAGTACTTC.